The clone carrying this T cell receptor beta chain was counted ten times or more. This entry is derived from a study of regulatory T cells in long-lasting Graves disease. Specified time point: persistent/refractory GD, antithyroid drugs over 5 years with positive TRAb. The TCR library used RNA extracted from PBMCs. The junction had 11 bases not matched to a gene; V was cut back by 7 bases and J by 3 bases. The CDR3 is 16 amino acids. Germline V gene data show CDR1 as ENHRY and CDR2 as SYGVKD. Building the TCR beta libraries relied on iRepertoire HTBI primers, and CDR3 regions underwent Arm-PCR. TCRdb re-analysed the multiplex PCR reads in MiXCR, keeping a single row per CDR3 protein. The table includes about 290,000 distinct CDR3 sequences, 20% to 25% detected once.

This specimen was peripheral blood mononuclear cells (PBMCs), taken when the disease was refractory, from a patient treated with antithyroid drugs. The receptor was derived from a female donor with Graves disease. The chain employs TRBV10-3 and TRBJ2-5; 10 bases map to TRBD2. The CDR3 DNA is TGTGCCATCAAGGGAGGGGCTAGCGGGAGCAAAGAGACCCAGTACTTC. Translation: CAIKGGASGSKETQYF.